This T cell receptor (beta chain) was captured in a study of cytomegalovirus exposure and HLA in healthy donors. Study results and caveats: An ancestry cluster, one associated with Asian ancestry, reportedly showed fewer N-insertions than the approximately 660-donor mean in a later analysis. Most likely, a cluster of highly shared sequence variants arose as a sequencing artifact. Cytomegalovirus association was listed for around 180 TCR beta chains.

On this clone itself: The antigen is undetermined.

PCR amplification relied on 60 Vbeta primers (plus 13 Jbeta primers). TCRdb's copy holds only in-frame clones and misses some; the assay was immunoSEQ multiplex PCR. The sample consists of about 200,000 clones, around 80% of them appearing once. The CDR3 extends over 14 amino acids. CDR1 and CDR2 (germline): SGHTA, FQGNSA. V was clipped by 4 bases and J by 7 bases; unmatched bases: 7. The sequenced sample consisted of PBMCs. V gene TRBV7-2 combines with J gene TRBJ1-5; 7 bases line up with TRBD1. The clonotype originates from a middle-aged man in good health and CMV-seropositive. CDR3 residues: CASSSTGKEQPQHF. The CDR3 DNA is TGTGCCAGCAGCTCGACAGGGAAGGAGCAGCCCCAGCATTTT.